These T cell receptor beta chains were read from a single sample in a study of CD4 T cells in lung cancer. The repertoire was sequenced with immunoSEQ multiplex PCR; TCRdb's copy has only in-frame clones and lacks some. Counted here are around 11,000 clones, around 66% occurring once; the ten biggest clones make up approximately 15%. Sequenced material: normal lung tissue taken away from the tumor. These receptors were taken from a man in his sixties with non-small cell lung cancer. Both conserved end residues are part of each CDR3. Each record gives: J gene, V gene, clone size, D gene, CDR3 DNA, CDR3 protein. A D gene is named only where the DNA matches it firmly. Clone size, where shown, is once, few, many, or a class for clones that have expanded.

TRBJ2-1,TRBV5-1,NA,TRBD2,TGCGCCAGCAGCTCGGGGACTAGCGATTACAATGAGCAGTTCTTC,CASSSGTSDYNEQFF
TRBJ1-1,TRBV5-1,NA,NA,TGCGCCAGCAGCAATTCGGGACACTTGAACACTGAAGCTTTCTTT,CASSNSGHLNTEAFF
TRBJ1-5,TRBV4-2,few,NA,TGTGCCAGCAGCCATGGCAAAGTAATCGATCAGCCCCAGCATTTT,CASSHGKVIDQPQHF
TRBJ2-5,TRBV10-3,once,NA,TGTGCCATCAGTAGAGGGGGAAACCAAGAGACCCAGTACTTC,CAISRGGNQETQYF
TRBJ2-2,TRBV7-3,few,TRBD1,TGTGCCAGCAGCTTACGGGACAGCACCGGGGAGCTGTTTTTT,CASSLRDSTGELFF
TRBJ2-2,TRBV7-8,NA,TRBD1,TGTGCCAGCAGCTCTAGACAGGGGGTAGGCACCGGGGAGCTGTTTTTT,CASSSRQGVGTGELFF
TRBJ2-5,TRBV7-9,NA,NA,TGTGCCAGCAGCTTTATGGGGGCCGACCAAGAGACCCAGTACTTC,CASSFMGADQETQYF
TRBJ2-2,TRBV5-4,NA,NA,TGTGCCAGCAGCTCTGGTGGAGCCTTCGGGGAGCTGTTTTTT,CASSSGGAFGELFF
TRBJ2-1,TRBV9,few,TRBD2,TGTGCCAGCAGCCCACGGACTAGCGGGACTTACAATGAGCAGTTCTTC,CASSPRTSGTYNEQFF
TRBJ2-1,TRBV10-2,few,NA,TGCGCCAGCAATGGAGGCAATGAGCAGTTCTTC,CASNGGNEQFF
TRBJ1-5,TRBV19,NA,NA,TGTGCCAGTAGTATTAGCCGGACTGACCGCGGGAATCAGCCCCAGCATTTT,CASSISRTDRGNQPQHF
TRBJ2-7,TRBV5-1,once,NA,TGCGCCAGCAGCTTGGGGAGGGAGGTACGGGAGCAGTACTTC,CASSLGREVREQYF
TRBJ2-5,TRBV4-1,NA,TRBD1,TGCGCCAGCAGCCAAGCGACAGGGGGCTTGGAGGAGACCCAGTACTTC,CASSQATGGLEETQYF
TRBJ1-5,TRBV19,few,NA,TGTGCCAGTACCCCAGGGCAGAATCAGCCCCAGCATTTT,CASTPGQNQPQHF
TRBJ2-3,TRBV4-2,few,TRBD2,TGTGCCAGCAGCCAAGGACTAGCGGGAGGGCCTAGCACAGATACGCAGTATTTT,CASSQGLAGGPSTDTQYF
TRBJ1-1,TRBV11-1,NA,NA,TGTGCCAGCAGCTTGGGCAGGGGGAACACTGAAGCTTTCTTT,CASSLGRGNTEAFF
TRBJ1-2,TRBV6-5,NA,TRBD1,TGTGCCAGCAGTTCCGGACAGGGTAGACGCTACACCTTC,CASSSGQGRRYTF
TRBJ1-2,TRBV6-1,few,NA,TGTGCCAGCCGTCCCGACGGAGGATTAAACTATGGCTACACCTTC,CASRPDGGLNYGYTF
TRBJ1-1,TRBV6-5,NA,NA,TGTGCCAGCAAAAGTGGGCCCAATCCGAACACTGAAGCTTTCTTT,CASKSGPNPNTEAFF
TRBJ2-6,TRBV19,NA,NA,TGTGCCAGTATGGGGGCCGCCGCCCACGCTCTACGCTCTGGGGCCAACGTCCTGACTTTC,CASMGAAAHALRSGANVLTF
TRBJ2-5,TRBV12-2,few,NA,TGTGCAAGTCGCGTCAAACAGAAAGAGACCCAGTACTTC,CASRVKQKETQYF
TRBJ2-2,TRBV4-1,few,TRBD2,TGCGCCAGCAGCCAGGGACTAGCGGGACGTGGCCGGGAGCTGTTTTTT,CASSQGLAGRGRELFF
TRBJ2-3,TRBV5-4,NA,TRBD1,TGTGCCAGCAGCCCCGGGACAGGGGTTATAGATACGCAGTATTTT,CASSPGTGVIDTQYF
TRBJ2-6,TRBV13,NA,TRBD1,TGTGCCAGCAGCTCAGGACAGGGTAAGGCTGGGGCCAACGTCCTGACTTTC,CASSSGQGKAGANVLTF
TRBJ1-2,TRBV7-9,once,TRBD1,TGTGCCAGCAGCCAGGGACAGGGGTATGGCTACACCTTC,CASSQGQGYGYTF
TRBJ1-3,TRBV6-1,NA,NA,TGTGCCAGCGGAGCAGCCACCTCTGGAAACACCATATATTTT,CASGAATSGNTIYF
TRBJ1-3,TRBV14,NA,TRBD1,TGTGCCAGCAGCCTGGGACAGGGAAACACCATATATTTT,CASSLGQGNTIYF
TRBJ1-2,TRBV7-9,NA,TRBD1,TGTGCCAGCAGCCCTTGGGGACAGGGATCTATAGGCTACACCTTC,CASSPWGQGSIGYTF
TRBJ2-3,TRBV28,NA,TRBD2,TGTGCCACGGGACTAGCGGGTCGCACAGATACGCAGTATTTT,CATGLAGRTDTQYF
TRBJ2-3,TRBV9,NA,NA,TGTGCCAGCAGCCCGCGTCAGCGGTCTAGCACAGATACGCAGTATTTT,CASSPRQRSSTDTQYF
TRBJ2-1,TRBV19,NA,TRBD1,TGTGCCAGTAGGAGGGACAGGAGCTCCTACAATGAGCAGTTCTTC,CASRRDRSSYNEQFF
TRBJ2-2,TRBV28,few,NA,TGTGCCACCCCAAAAGAGAGTACGCGTAGCGGGGAGCTGTTTTTT,CATPKESTRSGELFF
TRBJ2-5,TRBV2,NA,NA,TGTGCCAGCAGTGAAGCAGGCGGGCTGCTGGAGACCCAGTACTTC,CASSEAGGLLETQYF
TRBJ2-5,TRBV18,NA,NA,TGTGCCAGCTCACCTTACTCGGAGACCCAGTACTTC,CASSPYSETQYF
TRBJ2-7,TRBV15,few,NA,TGTGCCACCAGAAGAGAAGCGGTTGAAGGCGAGCAGTACTTC,CATRREAVEGEQYF
TRBJ1-2,TRBV2,NA,NA,TGTGCCAGCAGTGACGGGACTCTCGATGGCTACACCTTC,CASSDGTLDGYTF
TRBJ2-1,TRBV9,NA,NA,TGTGCCAGCAGCGTAGTGGGGGCAGCCTACAATGAGCAGTTCTTC,CASSVVGAAYNEQFF
TRBJ2-7,TRBV27,NA,NA,TGTGCCAGCAGCGTAGCCGACGGACAGATCTACGAGCAGTACTTC,CASSVADGQIYEQYF
TRBJ2-7,TRBV19,few,NA,TGTGCCAGTAGTATTAGAGAGGGTAACTACGAGCAGTACTTC,CASSIREGNYEQYF